The 11 T cell receptor beta chains below come from one sample, sequenced in a study of T cell responses to AZD1222 COVID-19 vaccine. TCRdb's table, derived via immunoSEQ multiplex PCR, lists solely in-frame clones and lacks some. The sample holds tens of thousands of clones, about 87% seen once. The input for sequencing was peripheral blood, taken 28 days after the second dose of the MenACWY control vaccine. These receptor sequences come from an adult who received the MenACWY meningococcal vaccine as a control.

The chain recombines TRBV9 with TRBJ2-1; 7 bases are shared with TRBD1. With 0 bases clipped from V and 7 bases from J, the junction kept 13 bases outside the gene matches. Germline CDR1 is SGDLS and CDR2 is YYNGEE. The CDR3 is 17 amino acids. CDR3 sequence: CASSVGTGDTAPNEQFF. The CDR3 DNA is TGTGCCAGCAGCGTAGGAACAGGGGATACAGCACCAAATGAGCAGTTCTTC.

V is TRBV5-1 and J is TRBJ2-6; D is unclear. The germline gives CDR1 SGHRS, CDR2 YFSETQ. The CDR3 covers 15 residues. The V end was cut by 4 bases, the J end by 0 bases, with 8 bases between. CDR3 nucleotide sequence: TGCGCCAGCAGCCCGACGGTCTCTGGGGCCAACGTCCTGACTTTC. This gives the protein CASSPTVSGANVLTF.

The rearrangement joins TRBV6-2 or TRBV6-3 to TRBJ1-6, with a tentative D call TRBD1 (6 bases). This CDR3 spans 15 amino acids. The ends were cut back, 5 bases at V and 5 bases at J, with 13 bases in the middle. Per the germline V gene, CDR1 is MNHEY and CDR2 is SVGEGT. CDR3 sequence: CASSPRQENNSPLHF. CDR3 coding DNA: TGTGCCAGCAGTCCCCGACAGGAGAATAATTCACCCCTCCACTTT.

The genes are TRBV19 and TRBJ2-2, with D unclear. The V and J ends lost 7 bases and 1 base respectively, with 4 bases between them. This CDR3 spans 12 amino acids. Germline-derived CDR1 and CDR2 are LNHDA and SQIVND (reference sequence). The CDR3 loop is CASKGNTGELFF. The CDR3, as DNA: TGTGCCAGTAAGGGGAACACCGGGGAGCTGTTTTTT.

The V call is TRBV14, the J call TRBJ1-1; 8 bases fit TRBD1. CDR1 is SGHDN, CDR2 FVKESK, per germline. The CDR3 covers 14 residues. Trimming removed 4 bases from V and 6 bases from J; junction bases left unmatched: 7. As DNA, the CDR3 is TGTGCCAGCAGCCTATGGACAGGGAGGGCTGAAGCTTTCTTT. This sequence encodes CASSLWTGRAEAFF.

The chain links TRBV7-9 to TRBJ1-1, with D possibly matching TRBD1 (5 bases). Trimming left V 0 bases short and J 3 bases short, with 8 bases between. The CDR3 has 14 amino acids. CDR1 and CDR2 from the germline V gene are SEHNR and FQNEAQ (reference sequence). As DNA, the CDR3 is TGTGCCAGCAGCTTAGCAGGGGCTGACACTGAAGCTTTCTTT. Its translation is CASSLAGADTEAFF.

The chain couples TRBV6-2 or TRBV6-3 to TRBJ1-3; D ambiguous. V was shortened by 7 bases and J by 0 bases, with 7 bases between the two germline ends. Germline V gene lookup returns CDR1 MNHEY and CDR2 SVGEGT. The CDR3 extends over 13 amino acids. The DNA of the CDR3 is TGTGCCAGCAACCCGAGCTCTGGAAACACCATATATTTT. Protein product: CASNPSSGNTIYF.

The chain has TRBV9 and TRBJ1-3; D gene ambiguous. This CDR3 is 16 amino acids long. V lost 0 bases, J lost 4 bases, and 14 bases lay in between. Germline lookup yields CDR1 SGDLS and CDR2 YYNGEE. This CDR3 is CASSVDPGMWGNTIYF. The CDR3 DNA is TGTGCCAGCAGCGTAGACCCGGGGATGTGGGGAAACACCATATATTTT.

The V gene is TRBV7-8, the J gene TRBJ2-3; D may be TRBD1 (5 bases). The germline gives CDR1 SGHVS, CDR2 FQNEAQ. Trimming removed 2 bases from V and 1 base from J, with 10 bases in between. The CDR3 totals 15 residues. CDR3 sequence reads: CASSLRQGGTDTQYF. The CDR3 coding sequence is TGTGCCAGCAGCTTACGGCAGGGCGGCACAGATACGCAGTATTTT.

V is TRBV9 and J is TRBJ2-7; 10 nucleotides line up with TRBD2. This CDR3 has 15 amino acids. V gave up 3 bases and J gave up 2 bases; unmatched junction bases: 5. Germline V lookup: CDR1 SGDLS, CDR2 YYNGEE. CDR3 sequence reads: CASSGGLATTYEQYF. CDR3 DNA: TGTGCCAGCAGCGGGGGACTAGCGACTACCTACGAGCAGTACTTC.

This chain joins TRBV11-3 and TRBJ1-1, with D uncertain. V dropped 1 base and J dropped 7 bases, with 16 bases sitting between them. The CDR3 covers 15 residues. Germline CDR1 is SGHNT and CDR2 is YENEEA. DNA for the CDR3: TGTGCCAGCAGCTTAGCCCCGGGATCTAGCGGTGAAGCTTTCTTT. Translated: CASSLAPGSSGEAFF.